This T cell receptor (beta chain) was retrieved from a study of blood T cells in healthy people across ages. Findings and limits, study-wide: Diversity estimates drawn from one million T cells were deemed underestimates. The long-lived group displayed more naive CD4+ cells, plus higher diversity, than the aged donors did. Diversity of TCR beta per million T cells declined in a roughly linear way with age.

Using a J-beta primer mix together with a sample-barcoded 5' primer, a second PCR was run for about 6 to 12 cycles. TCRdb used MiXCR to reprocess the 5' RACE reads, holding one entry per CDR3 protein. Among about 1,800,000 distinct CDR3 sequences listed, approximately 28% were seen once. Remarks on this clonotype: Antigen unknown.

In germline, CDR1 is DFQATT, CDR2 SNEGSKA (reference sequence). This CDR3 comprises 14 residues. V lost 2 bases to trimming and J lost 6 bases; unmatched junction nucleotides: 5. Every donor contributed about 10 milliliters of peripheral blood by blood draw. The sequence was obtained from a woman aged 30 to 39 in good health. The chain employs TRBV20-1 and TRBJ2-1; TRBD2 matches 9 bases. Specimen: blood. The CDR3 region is CSARKRGAVNEQFF. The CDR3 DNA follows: TGCAGTGCTAGAAAGCGGGGGGCGGTCAATGAGCAGTTCTTC.